The 29 T cell receptor beta chains presented below share a single source sample, sequenced in a study of T-cell memory formation after mild COVID-19. TCRdb reprocessed the 5' RACE reads via MiXCR and lists one record per CDR3 protein. Of about 270,000 distinct CDR3 sequences detected, about a sixth appear once; the ten largest clones hold 20% to 25%. Sequenced material: PBMCs or a T cell subset sorted from them (not recorded which). The receptors originated from a man aged 18 to 29 who had mild COVID-19 (a few samples of this study predate the infection). Cell type and time point are not known.

This clonotype has more than one count but fewer than ten. The CDR3 loop reads CSARDHQGVQPQHF. CDR3 bases: TGCAGTGCTAGAGATCACCAGGGCGTACAGCCCCAGCATTTT. The J gene is TRBJ1-5, the V gene TRBV20-1, with D possibly TRBD1 on 5 matching bases. The CDR3 has 14 residues. Trimming removed 0 bases from V and 7 bases from J, with 13 bases in between. Germline V lookup: CDR1 DFQATT, CDR2 SNEGSKA (reference sequence).

The chain uses TRBV7-9 and TRBJ1-5; D is unclear. V dropped 0 bases and J dropped 11 bases, with 8 bases sitting between them. Germline CDR1 SEHNR, CDR2 FQNEAQ (reference sequence). CDR3 length: 12 amino acids. The CDR3 DNA is TGTGCCAGCAGCTTAGCCTCCCAGGCCCAGCATTTT. It is translated as CASSLASQAQHF.

This clonotype has only a few counts. CDR3 in amino acids: CASRFEGQQPGGYTF. The CDR3 DNA is TGTGCCAGCCGCTTCGAGGGACAACAACCTGGGGGCTACACCTTC. The chain has TRBV6-5 and TRBJ1-2; D may be TRBD1 (6 bases). Trimming stripped 8 bases from V and 8 bases from J, with 24 bases between. The length of the CDR3 is 15 residues. Germline-derived CDR1 and CDR2 are MNHEY and SVGAGI.

This clonotype appeared a few times. The chain employs TRBV6-5 and TRBJ1-2; D gene unclear. Germline assignment: CDR1 MNHEY and CDR2 SVGAGI. This CDR3 contains 11 residues. Trimming took off 2 bases at V and 8 bases at J, with 6 bases between the two ends. The CDR3 nucleotides are TGTGCCAGCAGTTACCCGGGGGGCTACACCTTC. Encoded protein: CASSYPGGYTF.

This clonotype was counted only a few times. V and J are TRBV7-2 and TRBJ2-5, with D possibly TRBD2 on 7 matching bases. The germline V gene has CDR1 SGHTA and CDR2 FQGNSA. The CDR3 contains 15 residues. V lost 5 bases and J lost 2, with 15 bases in between. The CDR3: CASSGGAGLQETQYF. The CDR3 DNA is TGTGCCAGCAGCGGGGGGGCCGGTCTACAAGAGACCCAGTACTTC.

J is TRBJ1-2 and V is TRBV5-1; D call uncertain. The V and J ends lost 0 bases and 8 bases respectively, with 11 bases between them. The CDR3 extends over 13 amino acids. Germline CDR1 reads SGHRS; CDR2 reads YFSETQ. The CDR3 loop is CASSLDWGGGYTF. The CDR3 coding sequence is TGCGCCAGCAGCTTGGATTGGGGAGGCGGCTACACCTTC.

This clonotype was found a few times. The chain employs TRBV2 and TRBJ2-7; a weak D match, TRBD2 (6 bases). Germline V gene lookup returns CDR1 SNHLY and CDR2 FYNNEI. The CDR3 loop spans 14 amino acids. Trimming removed 2 bases at V and 1 base at J, with 9 bases between. CDR3 loop: CASSERLGSYEQYF. The CDR3 region has the DNA TGTGCCAGCAGTGAAAGACTAGGGTCCTACGAGCAGTACTTC.

The chain employs TRBV4-3 and TRBJ2-5; TRBD2 matches 7 bases. V lost 1 base, J lost 1 base, and 6 bases stayed unmatched. The germline gives CDR1 LGHNA, CDR2 YSLEER. The CDR3 covers 16 residues. For the CDR3, the DNA is TGCGCCAGCAGCCAAGTGTTAGCGGGCCCCCAAGAGACCCAGTACTTC. Encoded protein: CASSQVLAGPQETQYF.

The CDR3: CASSPDVAVGANVLTF. CDR3 coding DNA: TGTGCCAGTAGCCCCGACGTGGCCGTGGGGGCCAACGTCCTGACTTTC. The chain carries TRBV19 and TRBJ2-6; D gene ambiguous. From germline, CDR1 is LNHDA and CDR2 SQIVND (reference sequence). V was trimmed by 6 bases and J by 4 bases, leaving 16 bases between them. The CDR3 is made up of 16 amino acids.

This clonotype has only a few counts. The chain has TRBV6-1 and TRBJ2-1; 8 nucleotides line up with TRBD2. This CDR3 is 13 amino acids long. V trimming: 7 bases; J trimming: 9 bases; junction bases outside the gene matches: 8. The V gene's germline CDR1 is MNHNS and CDR2 SASEGT. The CDR3: CASTRGVEGEQFF. The CDR3 coding sequence is TGTGCCAGCACGCGGGGGGTGGAGGGTGAGCAGTTCTTC.

The chain recombines TRBV10-3 with TRBJ2-1; 12 positions match TRBD2. J gave up 4 bases and V 2 bases, and 3 bases lay outside the gene matches. CDR3 length: 16 residues. Germline V gene data show CDR1 as ENHRY and CDR2 as SYGVKD. This CDR3 reads CAISETGTSGYNEQFF. The CDR3 nucleotides read TGTGCCATCAGTGAGACCGGGACTAGCGGGTACAATGAGCAGTTCTTC.

This clonotype appeared a few times. This chain links TRBV5-1 with TRBJ1-3; D is undetermined. V lost 6 bases to trimming and J lost 0 bases, with 7 bases between them. The CDR3 extends over 13 amino acids. Germline assignment: CDR1 SGHRS and CDR2 YFSETQ. CDR3 DNA sequence: TGCGCCAGCAAACCAGACTCTGGAAACACCATATATTTT. It codes for CASKPDSGNTIYF.

This clonotype appeared a few times. The chain uses TRBV7-9 and TRBJ1-4; D is uncertain. The CDR3 has 14 amino acids. Germline CDR1 reads SEHNR; CDR2 reads FQNEAQ (reference sequence). V was trimmed by 6 bases and J by 8 bases, leaving 16 bases between them. CDR3: CASSYGREREKLFF. The CDR3 DNA sequence: TGTGCCAGCAGTTACGGACGGGAGCGGGAAAAACTGTTTTTT.

The chain is built from TRBV4-3 and TRBJ2-3; tentative D call: TRBD1 (5 bases). V was cut by 1 base and J by 1 base, with 9 bases left in between. Germline V gene data show CDR1 as LGHNA and CDR2 as YSLEER. CDR3 length equals 15 residues. CDR3 sequence reads: CASSQALGGTDTQYF. The CDR3 DNA sequence: TGCGCCAGCAGCCAAGCTCTAGGGGGCACAGATACGCAGTATTTT.

CDR3 in DNA: TGTGCCAGCAGCTTAGGGGTGGGGCAAGATACGGATGGCTACACCTTC. Its translation is CASSLGVGQDTDGYTF. The chain links TRBV7-9 to TRBJ1-2, with D possibly being TRBD1 (5 bases). Germline lookup yields CDR1 SEHNR and CDR2 FQNEAQ (reference sequence). The CDR3 is made up of 16 amino acids. With 1 base removed from V and 6 bases from J, the gap between germline ends came to 18 bases. Full variable domain (rest looked up from reference TRBV7-9 and TRBJ1-2): DTGVSQNPRHKITKRGQNVTFRCDPISEHNRLYWYRQTLGQGPEFLTYFQNEAQLEKSRLLSDRFSAERPKGSFSTLEIQRTEQGDSAMYLCASSLGVGQDTDGYTFGSGTRLTVV.

The sample holds a few counts of this clonotype. This rearrangement joins TRBV12-3 or TRBV12-4 to TRBJ2-3; D is undetermined. This CDR3 region has 12 residues. V lost 3 bases, J lost 7 bases, and 8 bases lay in between. In nucleotides, the CDR3 is TGTGCCAGCAGTTTGTTAAGGAATACGCAGTATTTT. Translated: CASSLLRNTQYF.

The chain links TRBV10-3 to TRBJ2-1; 9 nucleotides align to TRBD2. This CDR3 comprises 15 residues. Germline assignment: CDR1 ENHRY and CDR2 SYGVKD. The V and J ends lost 7 bases and 5 bases, in that order; junction bases with no gene match: 9. CDR3 sequence: CAIKFVAGANNEQFF. The DNA of the CDR3 is TGTGCCATCAAATTCGTAGCGGGGGCGAACAATGAGCAGTTCTTC.

This clonotype was detected only a few times. V gene TRBV6-2 or TRBV6-3 combines with J gene TRBJ1-2; the D gene is possibly TRBD1 (5 bases). With 2 bases removed from V and 1 base from J, the gap between germline ends came to 14 bases. CDR3 length: 16 residues. Germline V gene lookup returns CDR1 MNHEY and CDR2 SVGEGT. The CDR3 DNA follows: TGTGCCAGCAGTTACGCGCAGAGGGGATTTAACTATGGCTACACCTTC. It translates to CASSYAQRGFNYGYTF.

This clonotype showed up just a few times. This chain connects TRBV2 to TRBJ2-7; D ambiguous. V was clipped by 7 bases and J by 2 bases, with 12 bases between them. The CDR3 has 13 amino acids. Germline V gene sequence: CDR1 SNHLY, CDR2 FYNNEI. This chain's CDR3 is CASTQIAPYEQYF. The CDR3, as DNA: TGTGCCAGCACCCAAATCGCTCCCTACGAGCAGTACTTC.

The chain has TRBV4-3 and TRBJ2-2, with D uncertain. CDR1 and CDR2 from the germline V gene are LGHNA and YSLEER. Trimming left V 0 bases short and J 6 bases short, with 5 bases between. The CDR3 spans 13 residues. DNA of the CDR3: TGCGCCAGCAGCCAAGAAGGCTCCGGGGAGCTGTTTTTT. It encodes CASSQEGSGELFF.

This clonotype was observed many times. V gene TRBV15 combines with J gene TRBJ2-7; the D gene could be TRBD1 or TRBD2 (5 bases each). V lost 4 bases and J 5 bases, leaving 12 bases between the germline ends. The CDR3 length is 13 residues. Germline V gives CDR1 LNHNV, CDR2 YYDKDF (reference sequence). The CDR3 sequence: CATSTGQSDEQYF. As DNA, the CDR3 is TGTGCCACCAGCACGGGGCAATCGGACGAGCAGTACTTC.

This clonotype was recorded a few times. DNA for the CDR3: TGTGCCAGCAGTTACGGGCCGGGACAGGATACGCAGTATTTT. Its translation: CASSYGPGQDTQYF. The gene calls are TRBV6-6 and TRBJ2-3; TRBD1 matches 7 bases. The CDR3 is 14 residues long. From germline, CDR1 is MNHNY and CDR2 SVGAGI (reference sequence). The V segment lost 2 bases and the J segment 6 bases; nucleotides outside the gene matches: 5.

The chain links TRBV5-1 to TRBJ2-3; D remains ambiguous. CDR3 length: 13 residues. CDR1 SGHRS and CDR2 YFSETQ come from the germline V gene. Deletions cut 3 bases from V and 4 bases from J, with 9 bases between. The CDR3 DNA sequence: TGCGCCAGCAGCTCTGGGTTCGCAGATACGCAGTATTTT. It translates to CASSSGFADTQYF.

This clonotype showed up just a few times. J is TRBJ1-1 and V is TRBV6-5; D is undetermined. The V gene's germline CDR1 is MNHEY and CDR2 SVGAGI. This CDR3 comprises 13 residues. The V end lost 0 bases, the J end lost 1 base, and 3 bases lay between the germline ends. DNA for the CDR3: TGTGCCAGCAGTTACTCAGCGAACACTGAAGCTTTCTTT. Residues: CASSYSANTEAFF.

This clonotype turned up a few times. CDR3 bases: TGCAGTGCTAGCCCCCGGTCCGGACGGATTGAAGCTTTCTTT. It yields the protein CSASPRSGRIEAFF. V and J are TRBV20-1 and TRBJ1-1; D is uncertain. Trimming pared 3 bases from V and 7 bases from J, leaving 18 bases between. The CDR3 consists of 14 residues. Germline V gene lookup returns CDR1 DFQATT and CDR2 SNEGSKA (reference sequence).

The gene calls are TRBV6-5 and TRBJ1-1, with 12 bases that match TRBD1. The CDR3 is 17 residues long. Trimming took 5 bases from V and 3 from J; bases not matched to a gene: 10. Germline lookup yields CDR1 MNHEY and CDR2 SVGAGI. The CDR3 is CASSAGTGGADDTEAFF. The CDR3 DNA reads as TGTGCCAGCAGTGCCGGGACAGGGGGCGCGGACGACACTGAAGCTTTCTTT.

The chain recombines TRBV7-9 with TRBJ1-3; 7 nucleotides line up with TRBD1. CDR1 SEHNR and CDR2 FQNEAQ come from the germline V gene (reference sequence). This CDR3 has 15 residues. Trimming took 3 bases from V and 4 from J; bases not matched to a gene: 6. The CDR3 coding sequence is TGTGCCAGCAGCTTCCCCGGGACAGCAGGAAACACCATATATTTT. This sequence encodes CASSFPGTAGNTIYF.

Many counts were recorded for this clonotype. The CDR3: CASSLGGGQYNEQFF. The DNA for the CDR3 is TGTGCCAGCAGCCTAGGAGGGGGCCAGTACAATGAGCAGTTCTTC. This sequence joins TRBV9 and TRBJ2-1; weak D call: TRBD1 (7 bases). V gave up 4 bases and J gave up 4 bases, with 15 bases separating them. The V gene's germline CDR1 is SGDLS and CDR2 YYNGEE. This CDR3 region has 15 residues.

The chain uses TRBV29-1 and TRBJ2-6; no clear D gene. The CDR3 loop spans 14 amino acids. Trimming pared 6 bases from V and 1 base from J, leaving 10 bases between. Germline loops: CDR1 SQVTM, CDR2 ANQGSEA. The CDR3 DNA is TGCAGCGTATACCCCGGGTCTGGGGCCAACGTCCTGACTTTC. This gives the protein CSVYPGSGANVLTF.